The T cell receptor beta chain under discussion was sequenced for a study of T cells in Graves' hyperthyroidism and ophthalmopathy. Study context: Sampling of peripheral blood happened at initial diagnosis, prior to any treatment.

Germline V gene lookup returns CDR1 DFQATT and CDR2 SNEGSKA (reference sequence). This CDR3 comprises 13 residues. Germline trimming cut 6 bases from V and 4 bases from J; bases unmatched to any gene: 6. Based on clinical symptoms, serum thyroxine and TRAb, thyroid ultrasound and orbital computed tomography, diagnoses were reached. The TCR beta CDR3 regions underwent amplification using RNA transcripts as the source. A set of HTBI primers served as the primers for a first-round RT-PCR of the TCR CDR3. TCRdb re-derived calls from the multiplex PCR reads in MiXCR, one entry per CDR3 protein. The sample consists of 200,000 to 300,000 distinct CDR3 sequences, around 26% of them appearing once. This clonotype appeared many times. Antigen: not known. Study-level results: Among thyroid clonotypes expanded above 0.001, most also appeared in blood.

V usage is TRBV20-1 and J usage is TRBJ1-3; 7 bases map to TRBD1. The clonotype was recovered from a woman in her thirties or forties with Graves' ophthalmopathy. The sequencing input was blood. CDR3 protein: CSAPTGYGNTIYF. The DNA of the CDR3 is TGCAGTGCCCCGACAGGGTACGGAAACACCATATATTTT.